The 25 T cell receptor beta chains in this list originate from one sample, sequenced in a study of blood T cell repertoires in COVID-19. Repertoires were generated with immunoSEQ multiplex PCR, while TCRdb's copy carries only in-frame clones and drops some. The sample yields around 80,000 clones, approximately 83% seen once. Input material: peripheral blood. These receptors were taken from a human donor in a cohort sampled during active COVID-19.

This sequence joins TRBV5-4 and TRBJ1-1; D gene uncertain. With 0 bases removed from V and 0 bases from J, the gap between germline ends came to 6 bases. CDR1 and CDR2 from the germline V gene are SGHNT and YYREEE (reference sequence). The CDR3 covers 14 residues. Written as DNA, the CDR3 is TGTGCCAGCAGCTTGGTGTCCGTGAACACTGAAGCTTTCTTT. Its protein is CASSLVSVNTEAFF. The full variable domain, with the rest looked up from reference TRBV5-4 and TRBJ1-1, is ETGVTQSPTHLIKTRGQQVTLRCSSQSGHNTVSWYQQALGQGPQFIFQYYREEENGRGNFPPRFSGLQFPNYSSELNVNALELDDSALYLCASSLVSVNTEAFFGQGTRLTVV.

The DNA of the CDR3 is TGTGCCAGCAGCTACGCGGATGCAACTAATGAAAAACTGTTTTTT. Its translation: CASSYADATNEKLFF. The rearrangement links TRBV7-6 to TRBJ1-4; D gene ambiguous. This CDR3 contains 15 residues. Germline CDR1 is SGHVS and CDR2 is FNYEAQ. Between the trimmed V and J ends, which lost 4 bases and 0 bases, there was a span of 9 bases.

The chain is built from TRBV2 and TRBJ1-4, with 7 bases that match TRBD1. Germline CDR1 SNHLY, CDR2 FYNNEI. V gave up 7 bases and J gave up 3 bases; unmatched junction bases: 8. This CDR3 has 15 residues. CDR3 nucleotide sequence: TGTGCCAGCATAGGGGGCGCGGCGGCTAATGAAAAACTGTTTTTT. Amino acid sequence: CASIGGAAANEKLFF.

The CDR3 loop is CAWSLTGRFAEAFF. The CDR3 DNA reads TGTGCCTGGAGTTTGACAGGGAGGTTTGCTGAAGCTTTCTTT. This sequence joins TRBV30 and TRBJ1-1; 7 bases are shared with TRBD1. This CDR3 comprises 14 residues. Germline V lookup: CDR1 GTSNPN, CDR2 SVGIG (reference sequence). V trimming: 2 bases; J trimming: 6 bases; junction bases outside the gene matches: 9.

V usage is TRBV3-1 (or the pseudogene TRBV3-2) and J usage is TRBJ2-5; D possibly corresponds to TRBD1 (6 bases). The V gene lost 2 bases and the J gene lost 5 bases, with 15 bases spanning the gap. Germline CDR1 is LGHDT and CDR2 is YNNKEL (reference sequence). The CDR3 length is 15 residues. The CDR3, as DNA: TGTGCCAGCAGCCAACCACAGGGCCCAGGGGAGACCCAGTACTTC. As protein: CASSQPQGPGETQYF.

This clone was detected only once. V usage is TRBV2 and J usage is TRBJ1-3, with a tentative D call TRBD1 (6 bases). The V end lost 4 bases, the J end lost 4 bases, and 14 bases lay between the germline ends. Germline V gene lookup returns CDR1 SNHLY and CDR2 FYNNEI. The CDR3 is made up of 15 amino acids. The CDR3 spells CASSVTGKGGNTIYF. As DNA, the CDR3 is TGTGCCAGCAGTGTAACAGGGAAAGGCGGAAACACCATATATTTT. The full variable domain, in which reference TRBV2 and TRBJ1-3 provide the parts outside the CDR3, is EPEVTQTPSHQVTQMGQEVILRCVPISNHLYFYWYRQILGQKVEFLVSFYNNEISEKSEIFDDQFSVERPDGSNFTLKIRSTKLEDSAMYFCASSVTGKGGNTIYFGEGSWLTVV.

CDR3 sequence: CASSQVHRGSEAFF. The CDR3 DNA follows: TGTGCCAGCAGCCAAGTCCACAGGGGCAGTGAAGCTTTCTTT. This sequence joins TRBV3-1 (or the pseudogene TRBV3-2) and TRBJ1-1; 7 positions match TRBD1. The ends lost 1 base at V and 7 bases at J; junction bases unmatched: 6. This CDR3 is built from 14 residues. The germline V gene encodes CDR1 LGHDT and CDR2 YNNKEL (reference sequence).

The CDR3 nucleotides are TGTGCCAGCAGGTTTGCGGCCGATACGCAGTATTTT. This codes for CASRFAADTQYF. This chain joins TRBV2 and TRBJ2-3; D is unresolved. The CDR3 loop spans 12 amino acids. V was cut by 6 bases and J by 6 bases, with 10 bases left in between. Germline assignment: CDR1 SNHLY and CDR2 FYNNEI.

The J gene is TRBJ2-7, the V gene TRBV12-3 or TRBV12-4; D is unresolved. This CDR3 has 12 residues. V was shortened by 3 bases and J by 5 bases, with 8 bases between the two germline ends. CDR3 region: CASSFSKNEQYF. The CDR3 DNA reads as TGTGCCAGCAGTTTCAGTAAGAACGAGCAGTACTTC.

In this sample, this clone turned up a few times. V and J are TRBV4-2 and TRBJ1-1; 7 nucleotides match TRBD1. The CDR3 has 16 residues. The ends lost 4 bases at V and 3 bases at J; junction bases unmatched: 11. Germline V gene data show CDR1 as LGHNA and CDR2 as YNFKEQ. CDR3 sequence reads: CASSPGQPGGDTEAFF. CDR3 nucleotide sequence: TGTGCCAGCAGCCCGGGACAGCCGGGTGGAGACACTGAAGCTTTCTTT.

The chain carries TRBV19 and TRBJ1-3, with D maybe TRBD1 (6 bases). The length of the CDR3 is 15 residues. The germline gives CDR1 LNHDA, CDR2 SQIVND (reference sequence). Trimming took 9 bases from V and 4 from J, leaving 19 bases between them. The CDR3 sequence: CASKPTGLGGNTIYF. CDR3 nucleotide sequence: TGTGCCAGCAAACCGACAGGACTAGGAGGAAACACCATATATTTT.

The chain carries TRBV11-2 and TRBJ2-3; 12 nucleotides line up with TRBD2. The germline gives CDR1 SGHAT, CDR2 FQNNGV. With 6 bases clipped from V and 7 bases from J, the junction kept 8 bases outside the gene matches. This CDR3 has 15 amino acids. CDR3 coding DNA: TGTGCCAGCAGACGCCTAGCGGGGGGGGCCCATACGCAGTATTTT. Protein sequence: CASRRLAGGAHTQYF. Full variable domain (rest looked up from reference TRBV11-2 and TRBJ2-3): EAGVAQSPRYKIIEKRQSVAFWCNPISGHATLYWYQQILGQGPKLLIQFQNNGVVDDSQLPKDRFSAERLKGVDSTLKIQPAKLEDSAVYLCASRRLAGGAHTQYFGPGTRLTVL.

This rearrangement joins TRBV5-1 to TRBJ1-4; D may be TRBD1 (6 bases). V was cut by 0 bases and J by 8 bases, with 11 bases left in between. Germline CDR1 reads SGHRS; CDR2 reads YFSETQ. The CDR3 contains 14 residues. The CDR3 spells CASSLVQGEEKLFF. The CDR3 bases are TGCGCCAGCAGCTTGGTACAGGGCGAAGAAAAACTGTTTTTT.

This clone was recorded a few times. The DNA for the CDR3 is TGCAGTGCCCCGGGGGGGGGCAAAGCTTTCTTT. It encodes CSAPGGGKAFF. The chain uses TRBV20-1 and TRBJ1-1; TRBD1 is a possible D gene (6 bases). The CDR3 is 11 amino acids. V gave up 6 bases and J gave up 9 bases, with 14 bases separating them. Germline V gene data show CDR1 as DFQATT and CDR2 as SNEGSKA (reference sequence).

The chain is built from TRBV11-3 and TRBJ2-7; 8 bases are shared with TRBD1. Germline CDR1 SGHNT, CDR2 YENEEA. This CDR3 contains 14 residues. The junction had 6 bases not matched to a gene; V was cut back by 2 bases and J by 6 bases. The CDR3 spells CASSLRAGGFEQYF. The CDR3 DNA follows: TGTGCCAGCAGCTTAAGGGCAGGGGGCTTCGAGCAGTACTTC.

The chain joins TRBV6-6 to TRBJ1-3; D is possibly TRBD1 (5 bases). With 7 bases removed from V and 0 bases from J, the gap between germline ends came to 16 bases. CDR1 is MNHNY and CDR2 is SVGAGI in the germline V gene (reference sequence). The CDR3 runs 16 residues. The CDR3 DNA sequence: TGTGCCAGCACCCTGGGTGGGGCGTCCTCTGGAAACACCATATATTTT. This gives the protein CASTLGGASSGNTIYF.

This chain joins TRBV6-2 or TRBV6-3 and TRBJ2-7, with a possible D match to TRBD2 (6 bases). Trimming pared 5 bases from V and 1 base from J, leaving 15 bases between. The germline V gene encodes CDR1 MNHEY and CDR2 SVGEGT. CDR3 length: 15 amino acids. The CDR3 protein is CASSPGSGLSYEQYF. CDR3 nucleotide sequence: TGTGCCAGCAGTCCGGGCAGCGGGCTTTCCTACGAGCAGTACTTC.

The chain employs TRBV19 and TRBJ2-5; TRBD2 agrees at 15 bases. The V and J ends lost 5 bases and 5 bases, in that order; junction bases with no gene match: 6. The CDR3 totals 16 residues. The germline CDR1 and CDR2 sequences are LNHDA and SQIVND (reference sequence). CDR3 protein: CASSGLAGGARETQYF. CDR3 DNA: TGTGCCAGTAGTGGACTAGCGGGAGGGGCGAGGGAGACCCAGTACTTC.

This chain joins TRBV5-6 and TRBJ1-6, with D tentatively TRBD1 (6 bases). The germline CDR1 and CDR2 sequences are SGHDT and YYEEEE. The length of the CDR3 is 14 residues. Trimming removed 0 bases from V and 6 bases from J, with 7 bases in between. Here the CDR3 DNA reads TGTGCCAGCAGCTTGGGAGGGGGTAATTCACCCCTCCACTTT. Amino acid sequence: CASSLGGGNSPLHF.

The V gene is TRBV5-1, the J gene TRBJ2-7; D may be TRBD1 (6 bases). Germline V gene sequence: CDR1 SGHRS, CDR2 YFSETQ. The length of the CDR3 is 14 residues. Between the trimmed V and J ends, which lost 0 bases and 1 base, there was a span of 8 bases. CDR3 sequence (DNA): TGCGCCAGCAGCTTGGGACAGGTTTCCTACGAGCAGTACTTC. This gives the protein CASSLGQVSYEQYF.

This clone was detected once. The J gene is TRBJ1-1, the V gene TRBV5-6, with D tentatively TRBD1 (5 bases). The CDR3 contains 12 residues. Trimming pared 4 bases from V and 5 bases from J, leaving 9 bases between. Germline assignment: CDR1 SGHDT and CDR2 YYEEEE. The CDR3 reads CASSLGVTEAFF. Written as DNA, the CDR3 is TGTGCCAGCAGCCTAGGGGTGACTGAAGCTTTCTTT.

This clone was seen only a few times. The genes are TRBV28 and TRBJ1-5, with a weak D call TRBD1 (5 bases). CDR3 length: 14 residues. Trimming stripped 4 bases from V and 7 bases from J, with 14 bases between. Germline assignment: CDR1 MDHEN and CDR2 SYDVKM. The DNA of the CDR3 is TGTGCCAGCAGTTCCCCACAGGATAACCAGCCCCAGCATTTT. Residues: CASSSPQDNQPQHF.

This clone was recorded only once. This sequence joins TRBV11-2 and TRBJ2-7; TRBD2 aligns across 10 bases. Germline lookup yields CDR1 SGHAT and CDR2 FQNNGV. CDR3 length equals 16 residues. The trim removed 1 base at V and 3 bases at J, leaving 6 bases unmatched. Here the CDR3 reads CASSLGSSGSVYEQYF. The CDR3 DNA follows: TGTGCCAGCAGCTTAGGTTCTAGCGGGAGCGTCTACGAGCAGTACTTC.

This clone occurred many times. This chain's CDR3 is CASSRNTEAFF. Written as DNA, the CDR3 is TGCGCCAGCAGCCGTAACACTGAAGCTTTCTTT. The chain uses TRBV5-1 and TRBJ1-1; D remains unclear. The V gene's germline CDR1 is SGHRS and CDR2 YFSETQ. V was pared by 4 bases and J by 2 bases, with 3 bases between. The CDR3 spans 11 residues.

The chain combines TRBV2 with TRBJ2-2, with 10 bases lining up with TRBD1. V shed 4 bases and J 3 bases; nucleotides not matched to a gene: 2. The CDR3 spans 15 residues. Germline V gene lookup returns CDR1 SNHLY and CDR2 FYNNEI. The CDR3 DNA sequence: TGTGCCAGCAGTGGGACAGGGGGAGACACCGGGGAGCTGTTTTTT. Its translation: CASSGTGGDTGELFF.